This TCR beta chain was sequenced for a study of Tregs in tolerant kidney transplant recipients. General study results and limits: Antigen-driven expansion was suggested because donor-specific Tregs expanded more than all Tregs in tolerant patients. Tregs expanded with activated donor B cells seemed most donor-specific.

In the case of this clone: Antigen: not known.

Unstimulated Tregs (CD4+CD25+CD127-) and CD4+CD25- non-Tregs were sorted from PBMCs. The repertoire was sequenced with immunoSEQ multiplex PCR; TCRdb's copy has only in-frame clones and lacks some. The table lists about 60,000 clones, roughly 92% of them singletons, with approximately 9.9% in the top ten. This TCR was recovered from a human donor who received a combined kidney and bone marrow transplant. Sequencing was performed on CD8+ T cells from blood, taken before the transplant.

CDR3 coding DNA: TGCGCCAGCAGCCTCAGCCCATCAGGGTACAATGAGCAGTTCTTC. This gives the protein CASSLSPSGYNEQFF. The rearrangement uses TRBV4-1 and TRBJ2-1; weak D call: TRBD1 (5 bases). Deletions cut 4 bases from V and 4 bases from J, with 14 bases between. Germline values: CDR1 MGHRA, CDR2 YSYEKL. This CDR3 spans 15 amino acids.